The present TCR beta chain was sequenced within a study of blood T cell repertoires in COVID-19. In the study overall: The origin of the acute and convalescent COVID-19 samples was the United States, Italy and Spain.

V lost 6 bases, J lost 6 bases, and 14 bases lay in between. The CDR3 is 13 amino acids. From germline, CDR1 is MNHEY and CDR2 SMNVEV (reference sequence). As processed by the authors: Cell counts per sample came from amplifying reference gene primers. Here immunoSEQ multiplex PCR was the method, and the copy in TCRdb shows in-frame clones only, minus some. The V and J calls and clone size come from that table; D and trimming were worked out from the DNA. Among about 49,000 clones listed, 80% to 90% were seen once. The J gene is TRBJ1-1, the V gene TRBV27, with a possible D match to TRBD1 (6 bases). Sequencing was performed on peripheral blood. The TCR comes from an elderly man with acute or convalescent COVID-19. The CDR3, as DNA: TGTGCCAGCAGGGGGAACAGGGCCGCTGAAGCTTTCTTT. Residues: CASRGNRAAEAFF.